This T cell receptor (beta chain) is drawn from a study of control samples from healthy donors and cancer patients. Trimming cost V 4 bases and J 1 base; bases outside gene matches: 3. Germline CDR1 is MNHEY and CDR2 is SMNVEV (reference sequence). CDR3 size: 15 residues. The table came from immunoSEQ multiplex PCR; TCRdb's copy has only in-frame clones and leaves some out. Here the sample spans 400,000 to 500,000 clones, roughly 90% being singletons. Sequencing was carried out using PBMCs. V and J are TRBV27 and TRBJ2-2; the match to TRBD2 covers 7 bases. The origin of this receptor is a middle-aged man with head and neck cancer. The CDR3 sequence: CASSSPSGNTGELFF. CDR3 nucleotides: TGTGCCAGCAGTTCACCTAGCGGGAACACCGGGGAGCTGTTTTTT.